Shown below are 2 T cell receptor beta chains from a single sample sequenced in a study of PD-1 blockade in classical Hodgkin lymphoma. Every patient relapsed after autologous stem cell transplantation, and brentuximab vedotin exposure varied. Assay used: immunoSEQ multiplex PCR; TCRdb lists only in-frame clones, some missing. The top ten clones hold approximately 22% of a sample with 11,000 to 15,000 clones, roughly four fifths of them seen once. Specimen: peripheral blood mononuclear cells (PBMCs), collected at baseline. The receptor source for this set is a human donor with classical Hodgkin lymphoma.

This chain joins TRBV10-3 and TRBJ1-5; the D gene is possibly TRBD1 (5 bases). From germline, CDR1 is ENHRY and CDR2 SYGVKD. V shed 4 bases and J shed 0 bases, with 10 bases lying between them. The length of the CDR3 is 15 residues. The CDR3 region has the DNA TGTGCCATCAGTGGCGACAGAGATAGCAATCAGCCCCAGCATTTT. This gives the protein CAISGDRDSNQPQHF.

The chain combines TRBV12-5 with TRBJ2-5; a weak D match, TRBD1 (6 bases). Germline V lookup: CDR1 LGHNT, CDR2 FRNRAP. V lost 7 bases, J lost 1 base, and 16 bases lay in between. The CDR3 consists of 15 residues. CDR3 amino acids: CASVRDRGFQETQYF. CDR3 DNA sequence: TGTGCTAGTGTCCGGGATAGGGGGTTCCAAGAGACCCAGTACTTC.